This passage covers 21 T cell receptor beta chains from one sample sequenced in a study of T cells after posttransplantation cyclophosphamide. Method: immunoSEQ multiplex PCR; TCRdb's copy keeps in-frame clones and lacks some. The sample has roughly 35,000 clones, none seen only once; the top ten hold 6.5% to 7%. Sequencing was done on a sample of PBMCs. The receptors stem from a woman aged 45-65 years in good health and a related stem cell transplant donor.

This clone was recorded many times. The genes are TRBV19 and TRBJ1-1; possible D gene TRBD1, 6 bases. The length of the CDR3 is 13 residues. Germline V gives CDR1 LNHDA, CDR2 SQIVND (reference sequence). Trimming cost V 4 bases and J 7 bases, with 13 bases left between them. CDR3 sequence: CASSTGQFLEAFF. CDR3 coding DNA: TGTGCCAGTAGTACCGGACAGTTTCTTGAAGCTTTCTTT.

The J gene is TRBJ2-4, the V gene TRBV24-1; D perhaps matches TRBD2 (5 bases). CDR3 length: 16 residues. Germline CDR1 and CDR2: KGHDR and SFDVKD. The V end was cut by 4 bases, the J end by 1 base, with 13 bases between. CDR3 DNA sequence: TGTGCCACCAGTGAGTTCGGGGAGTGGGCCAAAAACATTCAGTACTTC. Protein product: CATSEFGEWAKNIQYF.

This clone came up many times. The chain joins TRBV2 to TRBJ2-2; D remains unclear. The V end was cut by 7 bases, the J end by 8 bases, with 14 bases between. The CDR3 length is 13 residues. In germline, CDR1 is SNHLY, CDR2 FYNNEI. CDR3 sequence reads: CASKSSPPGELFF. The CDR3, as DNA: TGTGCCAGCAAGTCCAGTCCGCCAGGGGAGCTGTTTTTT.

In this sample, this clone turned up many times. The chain is built from TRBV7-9 and TRBJ2-1; a possible D gene is TRBD1 (5 bases). The CDR3 is 13 amino acids. Germline V gene sequence: CDR1 SEHNR, CDR2 FQNEAQ (reference sequence). Trimming cost V 5 bases and J 7 bases, with 12 bases left between them. The CDR3 protein is CASSPTSGNEQFF. The CDR3 nucleotides are TGTGCCAGCAGCCCGACCTCAGGGAATGAGCAGTTCTTC.

There are a few counts of this clone. V is TRBV9 and J is TRBJ2-7; possible D gene TRBD1, 6 bases. Between the trimmed V and J ends, which lost 4 bases and 1 base, there was a span of 15 bases. This CDR3 is 15 amino acids long. Germline CDR1 reads SGDLS; CDR2 reads YYNGEE. The CDR3 DNA follows: TGTGCCAGCAGCCCCTCAGGGGAGCGGTCCTACGAGCAGTACTTC. This translates into CASSPSGERSYEQYF.

The chain combines TRBV5-1 with TRBJ2-5, with 7 bases fitting TRBD2. Germline V CDR1 and CDR2: SGHRS, YFSETQ. The CDR3 has 16 residues. Unmatched junction bases numbered 14, after V lost 4 bases and J lost 5 bases. Here the CDR3 DNA reads TGCGCCAGCAGCCCACGGACTAGGGGCGGTGGGGAGACCCAGTACTTC. Translating it yields CASSPRTRGGGETQYF.

This clone has just a few counts. The CDR3 bases are TGTGCCAGCAGTTGGAACAGTGAGACCCAGTACTTC. This sequence encodes CASSWNSETQYF. J is TRBJ2-5 and V is TRBV6-2 or TRBV6-3; D is ambiguous. CDR1 is MNHEY and CDR2 is SVGEGT in the germline V gene. The CDR3 has 12 amino acids. The germline V and J ends were trimmed by 4 bases and 5 bases, with 8 bases remaining between them.

In this sample, this clone turned up many times. For the CDR3, the DNA is TGTGCCAGCAGCCAAGACCACAGGCCGGCGCTTGGAAACACCATATATTTT. It codes for CASSQDHRPALGNTIYF. The chain has TRBV14 and TRBJ1-3; D perhaps matches TRBD1 (5 bases). This CDR3 contains 17 residues. Between the trimmed V and J ends, which lost 0 bases and 3 bases, there was a span of 15 bases. The germline CDR1 and CDR2 sequences are SGHDN and FVKESK.

This clone was recorded at least ten times. This sequence joins TRBV4-3 and TRBJ1-2, with D uncertain. Germline assignment: CDR1 LGHNA and CDR2 YSLEER. The germline V and J ends were trimmed by 0 bases and 0 bases, with 8 bases remaining between them. CDR3 size: 15 residues. CDR3 region: CASSQDLAANYGYTF. Written as DNA, the CDR3 is TGCGCCAGCAGCCAAGATTTGGCAGCTAACTATGGCTACACCTTC.

This clone was seen many times. The chain employs TRBV2 and TRBJ1-1; 9 bases are a match to TRBD1. Germline V CDR1 and CDR2: SNHLY, FYNNEI. J was trimmed by 4 bases and V by 6 bases; bases with no gene match: 6. The CDR3 runs to 14 residues. The CDR3 reads CASRPGTGRTEAFF. The CDR3 DNA is TGTGCCAGCAGACCCGGGACAGGGCGCACTGAAGCTTTCTTT.

In this sample, this clone turned up many times. The V call is TRBV10-3, the J call TRBJ1-1; TRBD1 is a possible D gene (5 bases). Germline values: CDR1 ENHRY, CDR2 SYGVKD. The V gene lost 6 bases and the J gene lost 1 base, with 24 bases spanning the gap. The CDR3 runs 18 residues. Here the CDR3 DNA reads TGTGCCATCAGGGGTTCTGGGGGGGAACGGGGTCCGAACACTGAAGCTTTCTTT. Protein sequence: CAIRGSGGERGPNTEAFF.

This chain joins TRBV11-2 and TRBJ1-2; TRBD1 might be the D (6 bases). The CDR3 runs 19 residues. The germline CDR1 and CDR2 sequences are SGHAT and FQNNGV. The V end lost 0 bases, the J end lost 1 base, and 21 bases lay between the germline ends. The CDR3: CASSLEEGGRGLLNYGYTF. The DNA of the CDR3 is TGTGCCAGCAGCTTAGAGGAGGGCGGCAGGGGACTACTTAACTATGGCTACACCTTC.

This clone was picked up a small number of times. The chain couples TRBV12-5 to TRBJ1-2; D possibly corresponds to TRBD1 (5 bases). Germline CDR1 is LGHNT and CDR2 is FRNRAP. This CDR3 contains 14 residues. V gave up 0 bases and J gave up 7 bases, with 12 bases separating them. CDR3 sequence reads: CASGLVRGTGGYTF. The DNA for the CDR3 is TGTGCTAGTGGTTTGGTTAGGGGTACGGGTGGCTACACCTTC.

This clone has at least ten counts. V is TRBV27 and J is TRBJ1-4; 7 bases are a match to TRBD1. Per the germline V gene, CDR1 is MNHEY and CDR2 is SMNVEV (reference sequence). J was trimmed by 5 bases and V by 4 bases; bases with no gene match: 4. This CDR3 has 14 residues. CDR3 in amino acids: CASSSGQDNEKLFF. The CDR3 bases are TGTGCCAGCAGTTCCGGACAGGACAATGAAAAACTGTTTTTT.

This clone was counted at least ten times. This chain connects TRBV2 to TRBJ2-1; tentatively, D is TRBD1 (6 bases). The germline gives CDR1 SNHLY, CDR2 FYNNEI. The CDR3 runs to 13 residues. V shed 4 bases and J shed 5 bases, with 9 bases lying between them. The CDR3 loop reads CASSAEGDNEQFF. As DNA, the CDR3 is TGTGCCAGCAGTGCCGAGGGGGACAATGAGCAGTTCTTC.

This clone was picked up many times. This chain uses TRBV6-6 with TRBJ2-7; 9 bases agree with TRBD1. Trimming cost V 5 bases and J 6 bases; bases outside gene matches: 11. The CDR3 runs 15 residues. Germline V CDR1 and CDR2: MNHNY, SVGAGI (reference sequence). The CDR3 DNA sequence: TGTGCCAGCAGTACAGGGGACAGGGCTCCGGGCGAGCAGTACTTC. It yields the protein CASSTGDRAPGEQYF.

This clone was observed at least ten times. The rearrangement joins TRBV28 to TRBJ2-4; 11 bases line up with TRBD2. The CDR3 covers 21 residues. The germline V gene has CDR1 MDHEN and CDR2 SYDVKM. The J segment lost 0 bases and the V segment lost 0 bases, leaving 13 bases of the junction unmatched. CDR3 sequence (DNA): TGTGCCAGCAGTTTATGGGCTAGCGGGAGGCCCAATCTAGGAGCCAAAAACATTCAGTACTTC. The encoded protein is CASSLWASGRPNLGAKNIQYF.

A few counts support this clone. One junction end does not reproduce the germline sequence, and a read error may be involved. The V and J genes are TRBV6-5 and TRBJ1-1; D might be TRBD1 (5 bases). The CDR3 is 14 amino acids. Per germline, CDR1 MNHEY and CDR2 SVGAGI. This CDR3 reads CASSYQGLNTQAFF. As DNA, the CDR3 is TGTGCCAGCAGTTACCAGGGACTGAACACTCAAGCTTTCTTT.

V and J are TRBV7-3 and TRBJ2-7, with 7 bases aligning to TRBD2. CDR1 is SGHTA, CDR2 FQGTGA, per germline. The CDR3 consists of 14 residues. The V segment lost 5 bases and the J segment 2 bases; nucleotides outside the gene matches: 6. Written as DNA, the CDR3 is TGTGCCAGCAGCGGGGGGGTTTTACCCTACGAGCAGTACTTC. Translating it yields CASSGGVLPYEQYF.

This clone was detected ten times or more. The V call is TRBV4-1, the J call TRBJ2-1; 7 nucleotides agree with TRBD2. Germline V lookup: CDR1 MGHRA, CDR2 YSYEKL. V was clipped by 1 base and J by 0 bases; unmatched bases: 9. CDR3 length: 18 residues. In DNA, the CDR3 is TGCGCCAGCAGCCAAGTACGTCTAGCGGACACCTCCTACAATGAGCAGTTCTTC. Translation: CASSQVRLADTSYNEQFF.

This clone was recorded many times. CDR3 amino acids: CASSLVPSGNRNTIYF. The CDR3 bases are TGTGCCAGCAGCTTAGTTCCCTCGGGGAATCGAAACACCATATATTTT. This rearrangement joins TRBV7-2 to TRBJ1-3, with D unclear. Trimming cost V 1 base and J 5 bases, with 15 bases left between them. Germline V CDR1 and CDR2: SGHTA, FQGNSA. This CDR3 has 16 amino acids.